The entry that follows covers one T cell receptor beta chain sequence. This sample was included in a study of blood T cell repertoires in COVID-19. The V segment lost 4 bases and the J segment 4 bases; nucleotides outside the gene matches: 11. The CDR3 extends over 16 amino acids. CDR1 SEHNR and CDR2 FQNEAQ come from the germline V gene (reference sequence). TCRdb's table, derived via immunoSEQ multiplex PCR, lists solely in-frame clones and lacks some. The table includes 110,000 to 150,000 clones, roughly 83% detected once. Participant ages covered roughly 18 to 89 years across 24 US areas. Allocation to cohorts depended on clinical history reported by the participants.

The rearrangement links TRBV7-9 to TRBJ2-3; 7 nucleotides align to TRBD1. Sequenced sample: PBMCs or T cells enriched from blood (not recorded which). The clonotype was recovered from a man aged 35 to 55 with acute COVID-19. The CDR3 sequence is CASSYPPGGFSDTQYF. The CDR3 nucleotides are TGTGCCAGCAGCTACCCCCCAGGGGGTTTCTCAGATACGCAGTATTTT.